The entry below describes one TCR beta chain. Its antigen is unidentified. The CDR3 loop spans 14 amino acids. Unmatched junction bases numbered 6, after V lost 5 bases and J lost 4 bases. This entry comes from a study of CD8 T cells in ankylosing spondylitis. Findings of the study overall: A motif in TCR beta, a set of about 8 highly homologous variants, appeared characteristic of ankylosing spondylitis blood.

Quantitative 5'-RACE was performed with molecular barcodes, and it yielded the TCR beta libraries. TCRdb recomputed calls from the 5' RACE reads with MiXCR, one row per CDR3 protein. The sample shows about 450,000 distinct CDR3 sequences, about 24% of them seen only once. Sample: blood, either unsorted or a sorted T cell fraction (not recorded which). V and J are TRBV12-3 or TRBV12-4 and TRBJ1-1, with 8 bases lining up with TRBD1. This receptor was obtained from a male donor with ankylosing spondylitis. CDR3 in DNA: TGTGCCAGCAGTCGGACAGGGTCGATCACTGAAGCTTTCTTT. This codes for CASSRTGSITEAFF.